This T cell receptor (beta chain) derives from a study of shared clonotypes between healthy human individuals (dated by TCRdb to 2020 to 2021). Notes on the research overall: A couple of women and a few men aged 18 to 49 years were included in the cohort. For each donor, three plates each were used for CD4 naive and CD4 memory, two plates were used for CD8 naive, and one plate was used for CD8 memory. The study deeply sequenced blood TCR repertoires of five healthy adults to estimate repertoire size and the extent of clonotype sharing between individuals. Different laboratories and diverse techniques were used to prepare libraries and sequence TCR repertoires, to increase sequencing depth and limit assay-specific biases. Each donor's leukapheresis produced roughly between roughly 0.9 and 8.9 billion PBMCs. The paper's findings and limits, for the study overall: Based on pairwise subsampling, the degree of clonotype sharing among donors was expected to be affected by sequencing depth. Larger estimated clonotype richness was generally found for naive subsets than for memory subsets. Rarefaction of sorted-subset datasets indicated incomplete sequencing despite the large sequencing depth. Higher generation probabilities were observed for clonotypes shared by all four sorted-subset donors than for non-shared clonotypes. Approximately 4.8% of naive CD4, around 3.5% of naive CD8, about 2.5% of memory CD4, and more than 0.35% of memory CD8 clonotypes were shared across four donors. The genetic and exposure-history diversity represented was limited by the small number of donors. Sampling was limited to blood, and TCR repertoires in tissue likely differ from TCR repertoires in blood.

The donors were healthy, HIV-negative adults with no recently reported acute infections or vaccinations. Every donor was a Caucasian adult living in Nashville, Tennessee, USA. CD4+ T cells were enriched by magnetic negative selection; naive cells were then positively selected on CD45RA, and the negative fraction formed the memory subset. Blood was obtained by leukapheresis, after which PBMCs were separated by Ficoll-Histopaque density gradient centrifugation and cryopreserved in liquid nitrogen vapor phase. Analytical flow cytometry was used to check the purity and quantity of every magnetically sorted T cell population. Genomic DNA was isolated from each sorted fraction and quantified by UV absorbance on a Nanodrop 2000c. This clone showed up just a few times. What this receptor recognizes is not known. The record has no base qualities; no much larger clone is one base away. The germline V gene yields SGHTS for CDR1 and YDEGEE for CDR2. Relative to germline, V is missing 4 bases and J is missing 2 bases, with 4 bases of the junction outside any gene match. The CDR3 runs 16 amino acids, cysteine and phenylalanine included. Left in the record is the CDR3 DNA by itself, 48 bases read in frame from the first base.

Using the deep immunoSEQ assay, TCR CDR3 regions were amplified from genomic DNA by multiplex PCR. Extracted genomic DNA from each cell subset was spread evenly across all wells of several immunoSEQ 96-well plates, with each plate serving as a replicate. For sorted subsets, around 200 ng genomic DNA, equal to tens of thousands of T cell genomes, was loaded into each replicate PCR. The purified libraries were quantified using a Qubit 3.0 fluorometer, sized with a Bioanalyzer 2100, and then quantified again using the KAPA Library Quantification kit. Every immunoSEQ 96-well plate was sequenced on a separate single-read 150-cycle Illumina NextSeq 550 flow cell. For the original study's pipeline: Because the immunoSEQ output held only junctional sequences and lacked quality scores, the filtering could not match the filtering applied to full-length reads. Sequences were annotated with PyIR, a Python wrapper for IgBLAST v1.9, using IMGT germline references to assign V/J genes and CDR3. Any read was removed if the V/J assignment was weak (E-value above 1e-6), the CDR3 was missing, or the read contained stop codons, out-of-frame junctions, or ambiguous translated residues. V3J clonotypes were defined as sequences sharing the same inferred V gene, J gene, and CDR3 amino acid sequence. To compute the percentage overlap between repertoires, the number of shared unique clonotypes was divided by the size of the smaller repertoire. Repertoire richness was assessed with RTK rarefaction, the Chao1 estimator, and Recon v2.1 estimates of unobserved clonotypes. OLGA was used to compute generation probabilities for all TCRbeta clonotypes that the gDNA method yielded from a few donors. As stored in TCRdb, this immuneACCESS dataset retains in-frame rearrangements with V and J assigned. A fraction of the clones does not appear; measured against another copy, unresolved V genes explain less than half of the discrepancy, and the remainder lacks a known reason. That table furnishes V, J and clone size, whereas the DNA furnished D and trimming. The sample data list 950,000 to 1,100,000 clones, and roughly 80% of these were observed just once. Roughly 1.4% of the sample lies in the top ten.

This receptor was taken from a man between 18 and 29 years old in good health. The V and J segments used are TRBV5-8 and TRBJ2-3; 13 bases in the middle match TRBD2. The specimen sequenced was memory CD4+ T cells sorted from blood. The intended sense of this specimen's cell subset or site label: CD45RA-negative fraction. The CDR3 region reads CASSRGLAGPTDTQYF. Read as DNA, the sequence is TGTGCCAGCAGCCGGGGACTAGCGGGGCCCACAGATACGCAGTATTTT.